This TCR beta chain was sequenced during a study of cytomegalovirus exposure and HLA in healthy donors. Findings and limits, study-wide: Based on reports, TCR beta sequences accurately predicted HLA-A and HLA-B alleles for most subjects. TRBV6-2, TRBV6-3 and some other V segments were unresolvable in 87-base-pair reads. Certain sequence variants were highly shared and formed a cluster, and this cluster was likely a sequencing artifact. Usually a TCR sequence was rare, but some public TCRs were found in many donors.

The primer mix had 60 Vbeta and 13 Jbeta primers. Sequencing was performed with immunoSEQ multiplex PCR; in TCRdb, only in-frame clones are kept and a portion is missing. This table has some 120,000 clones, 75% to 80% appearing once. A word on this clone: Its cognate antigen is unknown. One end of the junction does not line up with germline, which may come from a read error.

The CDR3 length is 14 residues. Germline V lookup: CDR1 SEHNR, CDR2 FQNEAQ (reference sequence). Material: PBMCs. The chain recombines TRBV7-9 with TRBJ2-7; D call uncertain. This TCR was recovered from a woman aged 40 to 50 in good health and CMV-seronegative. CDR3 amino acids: CSSSLASSSYEQYF. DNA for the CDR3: TGTTCCAGCAGCTTAGCATCCAGCTCCTACGAGCAGTACTTC.